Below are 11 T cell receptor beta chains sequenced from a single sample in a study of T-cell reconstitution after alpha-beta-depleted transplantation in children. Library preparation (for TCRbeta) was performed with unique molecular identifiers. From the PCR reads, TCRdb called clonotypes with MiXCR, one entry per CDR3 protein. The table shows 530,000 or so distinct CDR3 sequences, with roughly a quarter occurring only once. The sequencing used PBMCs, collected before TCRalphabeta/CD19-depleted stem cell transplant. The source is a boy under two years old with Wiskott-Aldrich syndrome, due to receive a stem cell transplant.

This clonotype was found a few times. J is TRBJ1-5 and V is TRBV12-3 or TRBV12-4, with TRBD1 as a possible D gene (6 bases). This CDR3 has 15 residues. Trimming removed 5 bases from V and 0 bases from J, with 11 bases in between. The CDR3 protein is CASSPGQNSNQPQHF. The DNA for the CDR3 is TGTGCCAGCAGTCCCGGACAGAATAGCAATCAGCCCCAGCATTTT.

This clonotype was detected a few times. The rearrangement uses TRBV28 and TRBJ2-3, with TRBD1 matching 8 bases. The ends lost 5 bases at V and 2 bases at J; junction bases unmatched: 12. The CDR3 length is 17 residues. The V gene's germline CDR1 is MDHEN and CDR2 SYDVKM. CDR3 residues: CASSPRVGQDLTDTQYF. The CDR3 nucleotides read TGTGCCAGCAGTCCCAGGGTGGGACAGGACCTCACAGATACGCAGTATTTT. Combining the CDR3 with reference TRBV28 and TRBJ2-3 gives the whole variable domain DVKVTQSSRYLVKRTGEKVFLECVQDMDHENMFWYRQDPGLGLRLIYFSYDVKMKEKGDIPEGYSVSREKKERFSLILESASTNQTSMYLCASSPRVGQDLTDTQYFGPGTRLTVL.

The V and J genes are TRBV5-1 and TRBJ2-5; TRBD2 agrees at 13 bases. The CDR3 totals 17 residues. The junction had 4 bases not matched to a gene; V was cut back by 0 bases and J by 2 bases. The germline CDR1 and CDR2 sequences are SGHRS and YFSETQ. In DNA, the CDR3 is TGCGCCAGCAGCTTGGCCAGACTAGCGGGAGGTCAAGAGACCCAGTACTTC. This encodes CASSLARLAGGQETQYF.

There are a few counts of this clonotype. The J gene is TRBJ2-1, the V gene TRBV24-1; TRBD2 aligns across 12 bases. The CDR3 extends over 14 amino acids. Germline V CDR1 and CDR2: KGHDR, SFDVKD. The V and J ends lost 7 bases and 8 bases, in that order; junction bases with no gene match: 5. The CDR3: CATSRLAGEYEQFF. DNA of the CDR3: TGTGCCACCAGCCGACTAGCGGGAGAGTATGAGCAGTTCTTC.

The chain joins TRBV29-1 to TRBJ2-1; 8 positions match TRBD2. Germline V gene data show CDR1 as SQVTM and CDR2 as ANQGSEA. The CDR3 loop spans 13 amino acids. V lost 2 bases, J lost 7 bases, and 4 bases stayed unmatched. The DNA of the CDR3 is TGCAGCGTTGAACCGGGCGGGAGGAATGAGCAGTTCTTC. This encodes CSVEPGGRNEQFF.

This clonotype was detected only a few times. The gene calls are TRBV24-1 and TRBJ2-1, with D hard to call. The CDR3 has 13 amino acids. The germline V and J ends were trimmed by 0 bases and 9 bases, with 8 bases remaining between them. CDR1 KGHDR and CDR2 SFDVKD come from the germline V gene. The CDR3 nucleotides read TGTGCCACCAGTGATTTGGACGGCCGTGAGCAGTTCTTC. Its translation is CATSDLDGREQFF.

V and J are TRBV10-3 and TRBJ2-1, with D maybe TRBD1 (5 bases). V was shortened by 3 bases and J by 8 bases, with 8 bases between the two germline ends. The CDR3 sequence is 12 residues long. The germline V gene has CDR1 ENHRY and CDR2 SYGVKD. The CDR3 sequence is CAISDRADEQFF. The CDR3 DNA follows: TGTGCCATCAGTGACAGGGCTGATGAGCAGTTCTTC.

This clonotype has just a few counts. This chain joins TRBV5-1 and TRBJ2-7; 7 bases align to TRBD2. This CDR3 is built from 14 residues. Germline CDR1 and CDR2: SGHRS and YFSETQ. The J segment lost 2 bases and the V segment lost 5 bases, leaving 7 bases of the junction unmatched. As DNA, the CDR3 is TGCGCCAGCAGTCCTAGCGGCCAGACCTACGAGCAGTACTTC. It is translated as CASSPSGQTYEQYF. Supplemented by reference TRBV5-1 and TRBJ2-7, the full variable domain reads KAGVTQTPRYLIKTRGQQVTLSCSPISGHRSVSWYQQTPGQGLQFLFEYFSETQRNKGNFPGRFSGRQFSNSRSEMNVSTLELGDSALYLCASSPSGQTYEQYFGPGTRLTVT.

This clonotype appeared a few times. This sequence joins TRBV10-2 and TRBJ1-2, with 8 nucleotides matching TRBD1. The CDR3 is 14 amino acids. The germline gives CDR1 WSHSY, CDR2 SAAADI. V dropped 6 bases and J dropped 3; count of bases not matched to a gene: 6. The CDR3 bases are TGCGCCAGCAGCAGGGGGCCACCTCACTATGGCTACACCTTC. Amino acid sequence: CASSRGPPHYGYTF.

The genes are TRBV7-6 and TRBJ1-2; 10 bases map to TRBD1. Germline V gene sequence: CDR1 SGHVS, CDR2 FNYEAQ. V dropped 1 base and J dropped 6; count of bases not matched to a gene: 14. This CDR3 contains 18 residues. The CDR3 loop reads CASSLGVLPLGTGDGYTF. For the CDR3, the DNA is TGTGCCAGCAGCTTAGGGGTGCTGCCCCTAGGGACAGGGGATGGCTACACCTTC.

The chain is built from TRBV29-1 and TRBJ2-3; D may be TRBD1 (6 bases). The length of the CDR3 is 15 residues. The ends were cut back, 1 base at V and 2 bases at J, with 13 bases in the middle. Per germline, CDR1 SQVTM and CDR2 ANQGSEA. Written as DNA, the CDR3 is TGCAGCGTTGAAGTATCTGGGGGCAACACAGATACGCAGTATTTT. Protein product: CSVEVSGGNTDTQYF.